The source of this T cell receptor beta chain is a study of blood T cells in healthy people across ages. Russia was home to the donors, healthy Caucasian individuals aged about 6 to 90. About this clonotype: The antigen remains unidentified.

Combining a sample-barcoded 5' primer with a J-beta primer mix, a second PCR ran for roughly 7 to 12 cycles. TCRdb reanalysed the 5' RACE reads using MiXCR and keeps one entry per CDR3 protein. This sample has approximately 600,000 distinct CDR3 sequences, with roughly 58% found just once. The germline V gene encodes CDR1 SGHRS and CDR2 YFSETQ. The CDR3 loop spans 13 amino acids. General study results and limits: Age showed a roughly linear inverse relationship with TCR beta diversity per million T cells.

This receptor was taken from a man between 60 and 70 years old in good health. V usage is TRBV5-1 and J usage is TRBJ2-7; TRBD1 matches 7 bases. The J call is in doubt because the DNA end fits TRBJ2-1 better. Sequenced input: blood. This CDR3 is CASSLGTGDGQFF. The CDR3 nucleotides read TGCGCCAGCAGCTTGGGGACAGGCGATGGGCAGTTCTTC.